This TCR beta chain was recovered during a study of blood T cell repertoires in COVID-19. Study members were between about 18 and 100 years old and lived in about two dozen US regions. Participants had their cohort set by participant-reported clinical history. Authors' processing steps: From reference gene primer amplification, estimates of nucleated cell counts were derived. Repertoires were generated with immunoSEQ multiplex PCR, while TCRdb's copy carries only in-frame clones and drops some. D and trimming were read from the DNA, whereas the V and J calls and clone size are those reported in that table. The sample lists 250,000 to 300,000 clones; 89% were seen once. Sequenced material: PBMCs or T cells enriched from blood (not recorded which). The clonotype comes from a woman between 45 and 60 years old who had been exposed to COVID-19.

CDR3 sequence reads: CASSHWTGGHYPGELFF. CDR3 DNA sequence: TGTGCCAGCAGCCATTGGACAGGGGGTCATTATCCCGGGGAGCTGTTTTTT. The gene calls are TRBV7-2 and TRBJ2-2, with 10 positions matching TRBD1. Germline V gene sequence: CDR1 SGHTA, CDR2 FQGNSA. The CDR3 extends over 17 amino acids. V gave up 5 bases and J gave up 6 bases; unmatched junction bases: 12.